The sequence of this TCR beta chain was determined in a study of T cell repertoires in cytomegalovirus infection. TCRdb re-derived calls from the reads in MiXCR, one entry per CDR3 protein. The repertoire has around 200,000 distinct CDR3 sequences, about 18% of them found once; the top ten carry 20% to 25%. The CDR3 covers 16 residues. Between the trimmed V and J ends, which lost 5 bases and 5 bases, there was a span of 19 bases. Germline CDR1 reads SEHNR; CDR2 reads FQNEAQ (reference sequence). Of note for this clonotype: Its cognate antigen is unknown.

Study-level results: Within the response measured ex vivo, HLA-C-restricted CMV-specific TCR beta clonotypes were dominant.

The receptor was derived from a human donor in good health (CMV status not recorded). Some clones in this sample may be carry-over from other donors' samples. The sample taken for sequencing was CD8+ T cells from PBMCs. This sequence joins TRBV7-9 and TRBJ2-1; D may be TRBD2 (7 bases). CDR3 region: CASSPRWRGGDNEQFF. CDR3 in DNA: TGTGCCAGCAGCCCCCGCTGGCGAGGGGGGGACAATGAGCAGTTCTTC.